The present T cell receptor (beta chain) was sequenced within a study of shared clonotypes between healthy human individuals. Looking at the study overall: Samples came from two female and a few male donors aged 18 to 49. Per-donor plates numbered three CD4 naive, three CD4 memory, two CD8 naive and one CD8 memory.

Generated by immunoSEQ multiplex PCR, the TCRdb table keeps only in-frame clones and is missing some. The sample gives roughly 1,100,000 clones, around four fifths of which show up once; roughly 1.4% is in the top ten. Study-wide results and caveats: Generally, estimated richness proved larger in naive subsets than it did in memory subsets. Having only a few donors restricted how much genetic and exposure-history diversity was captured.

With 0 bases removed from V and 1 base from J, the gap between germline ends came to 22 bases. The CDR3 has 19 amino acids. The germline V gene has CDR1 SGHAT and CDR2 FQNNGV. About this clone: The antigen is undetermined.

V gene TRBV11-2 combines with J gene TRBJ2-7, with D possibly TRBD2 on 5 matching bases. This receptor was identified in a young man in good health. The specimen sequenced was memory CD4+ T cells sorted from blood. Subset given: CD45RA-negative fraction. The CDR3 DNA sequence: TGTGCCAGCAGCTTAGAGAGCAGAATCACTAGGAAAAGTTCCTACGAGCAGTACTTC. Amino acid sequence: CASSLESRITRKSSYEQYF.